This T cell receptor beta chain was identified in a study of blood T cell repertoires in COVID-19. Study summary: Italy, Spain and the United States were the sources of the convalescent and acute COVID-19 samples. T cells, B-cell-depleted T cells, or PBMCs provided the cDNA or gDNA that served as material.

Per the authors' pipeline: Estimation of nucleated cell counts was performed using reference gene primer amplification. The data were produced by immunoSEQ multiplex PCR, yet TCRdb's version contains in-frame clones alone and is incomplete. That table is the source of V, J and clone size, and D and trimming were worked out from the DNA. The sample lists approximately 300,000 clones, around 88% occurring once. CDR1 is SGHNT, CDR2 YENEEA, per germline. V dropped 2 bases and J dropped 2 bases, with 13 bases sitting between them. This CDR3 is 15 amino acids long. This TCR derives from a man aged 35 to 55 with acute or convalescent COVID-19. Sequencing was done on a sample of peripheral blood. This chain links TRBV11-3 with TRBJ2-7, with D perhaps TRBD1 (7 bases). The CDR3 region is CASSLRGDSAYEQYF. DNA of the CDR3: TGTGCCAGCAGCTTAAGGGGGGACAGCGCCTACGAGCAGTACTTC.